This TCR beta chain was documented in a study of shared clonotypes between healthy human individuals. Germline lookup yields CDR1 SGDLS and CDR2 YYNGEE. The V gene lost 0 bases and the J gene lost 5 bases, with 15 bases spanning the gap. The CDR3 is 16 residues long. Using immunoSEQ multiplex PCR, the repertoire was profiled, and TCRdb retains in-frame clones only, with some absent. The repertoire holds approximately 2,000,000 clones, with just under 95% as singletons. As defined, naive CD8 cells were CD45RO-negative and positively selected for CCR7, with terminally differentiated effector memory CD45RA+ cells excluded.

Source material: naive CD8+ T cells from PBMCs. The TCR sequence derives from a man aged 18 to 35 in good health. Some clones in this sample may be carry-over from other donors' samples. V is TRBV9 and J is TRBJ2-1; no clear D gene. The CDR3 coding sequence is TGTGCCAGCAGCGTAGGCGTGGGCCCGTCTAACAATGAGCAGTTCTTC. Translating it yields CASSVGVGPSNNEQFF.